Below, 11 T cell receptor beta chains from the same sample are listed, as sequenced in a study of blood T cell repertoires in COVID-19. The table came from immunoSEQ multiplex PCR; TCRdb's copy has only in-frame clones and leaves some out. There are fewer than 200,000 clones in the sample; roughly 85% occur only once, and about 28% lies in the top ten. The sequenced material came from peripheral blood. Every receptor here comes from a woman in her 70s with acute or convalescent COVID-19.

J is TRBJ2-5 and V is TRBV2; the match to TRBD1 covers 11 bases. The CDR3 covers 16 residues. CDR1 is SNHLY, CDR2 FYNNEI, per germline. J was trimmed by 7 bases and V by 7 bases; bases with no gene match: 14. DNA of the CDR3: TGTGCCAGCAAGGAGGGGACAGGGGGTTTAGATGGGACCCAGTACTTC. As protein: CASKEGTGGLDGTQYF.

CDR3 region: CASGAGVTNTGELFF. The CDR3 bases are TGCGCCAGCGGGGCGGGAGTCACGAACACCGGGGAGCTGTTTTTT. The chain links TRBV5-1 to TRBJ2-2, with TRBD2 identical over 7 bases. The CDR3 totals 15 residues. The V gene end was trimmed by 7 bases and the J gene end by 0 bases; junction bases not matched to a gene: 6. Germline-derived CDR1 and CDR2 are SGHRS and YFSETQ.

The chain joins TRBV7-9 to TRBJ1-4; TRBD1 agrees at 7 bases. This CDR3 contains 14 residues. With 2 bases clipped from V and 8 bases from J, the junction kept 5 bases outside the gene matches. Germline loops: CDR1 SEHNR, CDR2 FQNEAQ (reference sequence). The CDR3 loop is CASSLTGAREKLFF. In DNA, the CDR3 is TGTGCCAGCAGCTTAACAGGGGCTAGGGAAAAACTGTTTTTT. Variable domain in full (rest from reference TRBV7-9 and TRBJ1-4): DTGVSQNPRHKITKRGQNVTFRCDPISEHNRLYWYRQTLGQGPEFLTYFQNEAQLEKSRLLSDRFSAERPKGSFSTLEIQRTEQGDSAMYLCASSLTGAREKLFFGSGTQLSVL.

CDR3 sequence (DNA): TGTGCCAGCAGCTTCCCGGGGGGACAGGGGACAGATACGCAGTATTTT. This sequence encodes CASSFPGGQGTDTQYF. J is TRBJ2-3 and V is TRBV5-4, with 10 bases matching TRBD1. The CDR3 is made up of 16 amino acids. CDR1 is SGHNT and CDR2 is YYREEE in the germline V gene (reference sequence). Trimming removed 2 bases from V and 3 bases from J; junction bases left unmatched: 6.

The chain carries TRBV6-5 and TRBJ1-1; D is unclear. Trimming cost V 6 bases and J 1 base, with 12 bases left between them. The CDR3 runs 14 residues. Per the germline V gene, CDR1 is MNHEY and CDR2 is SVGAGI. In DNA form, the CDR3 reads TGTGCCAGCAGAATTCAAGACTGGAACACTGAAGCTTTCTTT. Protein sequence: CASRIQDWNTEAFF.

V is TRBV6-2 or TRBV6-3 and J is TRBJ1-2; maybe TRBD1 (6 bases). The germline V gene has CDR1 MNHEY and CDR2 SVGEGT. Deletions cut 0 bases from V and 6 bases from J, with 14 bases between. The length of the CDR3 is 15 residues. The DNA for the CDR3 is TGTGCCAGCAGTTACTCGGGACAAAGTGGGGATGGCTACACCTTC. Protein product: CASSYSGQSGDGYTF.

This clone was counted a few times. The genes are TRBV18 and TRBJ2-1; 8 bases agree with TRBD2. The length of the CDR3 is 16 residues. V lost 0 bases and J lost 3; bases outside the gene matches: 4. CDR1 and CDR2 from the germline V gene are KGHSH and LQKENI. The CDR3 sequence: CASSPPGLVVYNEQFF. CDR3 nucleotide sequence: TGTGCCAGCTCACCACCGGGACTAGTAGTCTACAATGAGCAGTTCTTC.

In DNA, the CDR3 is TGTGCCAGCAGCTTACGGACAGACCACAATGAGCAGTTCTTC. It yields the protein CASSLRTDHNEQFF. The chain recombines TRBV7-2 with TRBJ2-1, with D maybe TRBD1 (6 bases). The CDR3 extends over 14 amino acids. CDR1 is SGHTA and CDR2 is FQGNSA in the germline V gene. V shed 2 bases and J shed 5 bases, with 10 bases lying between them.

This clone came up a few times. This sequence joins TRBV25-1 and TRBJ2-1, with 7 bases identical to TRBD1. The J segment lost 6 bases and the V segment lost 4 bases, leaving 9 bases of the junction unmatched. Germline lookup yields CDR1 MGHDK and CDR2 SYGVNS. CDR3 length equals 15 residues. The CDR3 coding sequence is TGTGCCAGCAGTGCGTTCAGGGGGTCAAGCAATGAGCAGTTCTTC. It translates to CASSAFRGSSNEQFF.

The V and J genes are TRBV5-4 and TRBJ2-7, with 10 bases that match TRBD2. CDR3 size: 17 residues. Losses at the gene ends were 3 bases for V and 5 bases for J; bases not matched to a gene: 14. Germline V gives CDR1 SGHNT, CDR2 YYREEE (reference sequence). The chain's CDR3 is CASSSPPLAGGYNEQYF. CDR3 DNA: TGTGCCAGCAGCTCCCCCCCTTTAGCGGGAGGATATAACGAGCAGTACTTC.

This chain uses TRBV19 with TRBJ2-2, with a weak D call TRBD1 (6 bases). CDR1 LNHDA and CDR2 SQIVND come from the germline V gene (reference sequence). The CDR3 has 15 residues. V was trimmed by 6 bases and J by 3 bases, leaving 14 bases between them. Here the CDR3 reads CASSPGQGHTGELFF. In DNA, the CDR3 is TGTGCCAGTAGCCCCGGGCAGGGGCACACCGGGGAGCTGTTTTTT.